These T cell receptor beta chains were read from a single sample in a study of OX40 agonist ivuxolimab in advanced cancers. This table comes from immunoSEQ multiplex PCR, and its TCRdb copy is limited to in-frame clones, with some not included. The data contain 55,000 to 80,000 clones, 87% of them singletons. This specimen was CD4+ or CD8+ T cells sorted from blood, taken in a trial of the OX40 agonist ivuxolimab. The receptor source for this set is an adult with an advanced solid tumor such as melanoma, head and neck, liver or kidney cancer. Both conserved end residues are part of each CDR3. The D gene is left open where the match is weak. Some rows have no size entry. The others give once, few or many, or a class for an expanded clone.

J	length	V	size	D	CDR3	DNA
TRBJ2-2	16	TRBV5-1	once	.	CASSLSDLTGTGELFF	TGCGCCAGCAGCTTGTCGGATCTCACGGGGACCGGGGAGCTGTTTTTT
TRBJ2-1	15	TRBV5-4	.	.	CASSFGTQSLRAQFF	TGTGCCAGCAGCTTCGGGACTCAGTCGCTCAGGGCTCAGTTCTTC
TRBJ2-7	18	TRBV15	.	TRBD1	CATSRELTFQGVTYEQYF	TGTGCCACCAGCAGAGAACTCACATTCCAGGGGGTTACCTACGAGCAGTACTTC
TRBJ1-3	15	TRBV18	.	TRBD1	CASSPLQGAGNTIYF	TGTGCCAGCTCACCGCTACAGGGGGCTGGAAACACCATATATTTT
TRBJ2-1	16	TRBV7-8	.	TRBD2	CASARLAGGQGNEQFF	TGTGCCAGCGCGAGGCTAGCGGGGGGCCAAGGGAATGAGCAGTTCTTC
TRBJ2-5	13	TRBV30	.	.	CAWSVQSGETQYF	TGTGCCTGGAGTGTACAAAGTGGAGAGACCCAGTACTTC
TRBJ2-1	11	TRBV11-2	.	.	CASSLVVEQFF	TGTGCCAGCAGCTTAGTCGTGGAGCAGTTCTTC
TRBJ2-5	15	TRBV9	.	TRBD2	CASSVAAGGPETQYF	TGTGCCAGCAGCGTAGCAGCGGGGGGGCCAGAGACCCAGTACTTC
TRBJ1-3	16	TRBV19	.	TRBD1	CASSIEGASSGNTIYF	TGTGCCAGTAGTATCGAGGGGGCGAGCTCTGGAAACACCATATATTTT
TRBJ2-3	18	TRBV19	few	TRBD2	CASRGSAGGLHSTDTQYF	TGTGCCAGTAGGGGTTCAGCGGGAGGCCTCCATAGCACAGATACGCAGTATTTT
TRBJ1-2	15	TRBV6-1	.	.	CASSLPGSMSYGYTF	TGTGCCAGCAGTTTGCCAGGGTCCATGTCCTATGGCTACACCTTC
TRBJ1-5	16	TRBV5-8	.	.	CASTLGTALSNQPQHF	TGTGCCAGCACCCTGGGAACAGCCCTTAGCAATCAGCCCCAGCATTTT
TRBJ2-7	15	TRBV6-5	.	.	CASSYSVLLDAKQYF	TGTGCCAGCAGTTACTCTGTGTTGCTAGACGCGAAGCAGTACTTC
TRBJ1-2	13	TRBV2	.	.	CASTPRARYGYTF	TGTGCCAGCACCCCAAGGGCGCGGTATGGCTACACCTTC
TRBJ2-5	16	TRBV10-1	.	TRBD2	CASSESSGGPQETQYF	TGCGCCAGCAGTGAGTCGTCGGGGGGTCCCCAAGAGACCCAGTACTTC
TRBJ1-6	15	TRBV9	.	TRBD1	CASSARDSYNSPLHF	TGTGCCAGCAGCGCCCGGGACAGCTATAATTCACCCCTCCACTTT
TRBJ1-2	16	TRBV7-9	.	TRBD1	CASSPVRGGQGYGYTF	TGTGCCAGCAGCCCAGTAAGAGGAGGACAGGGCTATGGCTACACCTTC
TRBJ1-4	14	TRBV19	.	.	CASSPRGLNEKLFF	TGTGCCAGTAGTCCCCGCGGGCTTAATGAAAAACTGTTTTTT
TRBJ1-2	15	TRBV25-1	.	.	CASSGCGVGGYGYTF	TGTGCCAGCAGTGGATGTGGGGTGGGGGGCTATGGCTACACCTTC
TRBJ1-1	13	TRBV30	.	TRBD1	CARRQGSNTEAFF	TGTGCCCGGCGACAGGGGTCGAACACTGAAGCTTTCTTT
TRBJ1-2	13	TRBV2	.	.	CASSAGTAIGYTF	TGTGCCAGCAGTGCCGGGACCGCTATCGGCTACACCTTC
TRBJ1-1	12	TRBV2	few	TRBD1	CASNRGRTEAFF	TGTGCCAGCAACAGGGGTCGAACTGAAGCTTTCTTT
TRBJ2-1	19	TRBV9	.	TRBD2	CASSPRAQRGSSSYNEQFF	TGTGCCAGCAGCCCACGGGCCCAGCGGGGTTCTAGCTCCTACAATGAGCAGTTCTTC
TRBJ2-7	14	TRBV10-3	.	.	CASSGGIAGREQYF	TGTGCCTCCTCAGGGGGGATAGCGGGGCGGGAGCAGTACTTC
TRBJ2-2	15	TRBV10-1	.	.	CASSDLGGAPGELFF	TGCGCCAGCAGTGATTTGGGGGGCGCTCCCGGGGAGCTGTTTTTT
TRBJ2-3	15	TRBV11-2	.	.	CASSLAGSGTDTQYF	TGTGCCAGCAGCTTAGCCGGATCAGGGACAGATACGCAGTATTTT
TRBJ2-3	12	TRBV4-1	once	.	CASSQVADTQYF	TGCGCCAGCAGCCAAGTCGCAGATACGCAGTATTTT
TRBJ1-1	15	TRBV9	.	.	CASSPTYDGFTEAFF	TGTGCCAGCAGCCCGACCTACGATGGGTTTACTGAAGCTTTCTTT
TRBJ1-5	14	TRBV5-6	.	.	CASSLRGSNQPQHF	TGTGCCAGCAGCTTACGAGGTAGCAATCAGCCCCAGCATTTT
TRBJ2-1	13	TRBV11-2	.	.	CASSLGEHNEQFF	TGTGCCAGCAGCTTAGGGGAACACAATGAGCAGTTCTTC
TRBJ2-5	15	TRBV28	.	TRBD1	CASSQDRGGGETQYF	TGTGCCAGCAGCCAGGACAGGGGGGGAGGAGAGACCCAGTACTTC
TRBJ1-2	13	TRBV5-1	.	.	CASSDREGYGYTF	TGCGCCAGCAGCGATCGGGAGGGCTATGGCTACACCTTC
TRBJ2-2	16	TRBV18	.	TRBD1	CASSPRGQVPAGELFF	TGTGCCAGCTCACCACGGGGACAGGTCCCGGCCGGGGAGCTGTTTTTT
TRBJ1-4	15	TRBV5-6	once	.	CASSFGRVGNEKLFF	TGTGCCAGCAGCTTCGGGAGAGTTGGCAATGAAAAACTGTTTTTT
TRBJ2-5	15	TRBV18	.	.	CASSPQGVRQETQYF	TGTGCCAGCTCACCACAGGGGGTCCGTCAAGAGACCCAGTACTTC
TRBJ2-7	12	TRBV11-3	.	.	CASSLGLGRQYF	TGTGCCAGCAGCCTGGGTCTCGGGCGGCAGTACTTC
TRBJ1-5	14	TRBV6-5	.	.	CASSPRQTNQPQHF	TGTGCCAGCAGTCCCCGACAGACTAATCAGCCCCAGCATTTT
TRBJ2-7	12	TRBV28	.	.	CASRSQGFEQYF	TGTGCCAGCAGATCACAGGGATTCGAGCAGTACTTC
TRBJ2-5	15	TRBV28	.	TRBD1	CASSPTGAGEETQYF	TGTGCCAGCAGTCCTACAGGGGCTGGGGAGGAGACCCAGTACTTC
TRBJ2-7	13	TRBV11-2	.	.	CASRPGGAGEQYF	TGTGCCAGCAGGCCCGGCGGGGCAGGCGAGCAGTACTTC
TRBJ2-7	13	TRBV2	.	.	CASNRAVLGEQYF	TGTGCCAGCAATAGAGCGGTCCTAGGGGAGCAGTACTTC
TRBJ1-1	16	TRBV9	.	TRBD1	CASTQAGQGWNTEAFF	TGTGCCAGCACCCAAGCTGGACAGGGATGGAACACTGAAGCTTTCTTT
TRBJ1-5	14	TRBV19	.	TRBD1	CASSRTGGNQPQHF	TGTGCCAGTAGCAGGACAGGGGGCAATCAGCCCCAGCATTTT
TRBJ1-4	15	TRBV28	.	.	CASSPSGISSKKLFF	TGTGCCAGCAGCCCCTCAGGGATCTCGTCGAAAAAACTGTTTTTT
TRBJ1-1	12	TRBV29-1	once	.	CSVGGGRAEAFF	TGCAGCGTTGGGGGGGGTCGGGCTGAAGCTTTCTTT
TRBJ2-3	15	TRBV19	.	.	CASSNRRLGTDTQYF	TGTGCCAGTAGTAACCGTCGGCTGGGGACAGATACGCAGTATTTT
TRBJ2-1	15	TRBV10-1	.	.	CASSESGGSYNEQFF	TGCGCCAGCAGTGAGTCGGGGGGATCCTACAATGAGCAGTTCTTC
TRBJ2-7	14	TRBV27	.	TRBD1	CASSLNRGSYEQYF	TGTGCCAGCAGTTTAAACAGGGGATCATACGAGCAGTACTTC
TRBJ2-1	15	TRBV7-8	.	TRBD2	CASSSGLAVGSEQFF	TGTGCCAGCAGTTCGGGACTAGCGGTCGGTAGTGAGCAGTTCTTC
TRBJ2-7	10	TRBV5-6	once	.	CARSWDQGYF	TGTGCCAGGAGCTGGGACCAGGGGTACTTC
TRBJ1-2	13	TRBV10-3	.	.	CATCPGGAYGYTF	TGTGCCACGTGTCCTGGGGGGGCGTATGGCTACACCTTC
TRBJ2-2	15	TRBV19	.	TRBD1	CASRLQGALTGELFF	TGTGCCAGTAGGTTACAGGGGGCACTAACCGGGGAGCTGTTTTTT
TRBJ2-3	13	TRBV14	.	.	CASSFSFGDTQYF	TGTGCCAGCAGCTTCTCTTTTGGGGATACGCAGTATTTT